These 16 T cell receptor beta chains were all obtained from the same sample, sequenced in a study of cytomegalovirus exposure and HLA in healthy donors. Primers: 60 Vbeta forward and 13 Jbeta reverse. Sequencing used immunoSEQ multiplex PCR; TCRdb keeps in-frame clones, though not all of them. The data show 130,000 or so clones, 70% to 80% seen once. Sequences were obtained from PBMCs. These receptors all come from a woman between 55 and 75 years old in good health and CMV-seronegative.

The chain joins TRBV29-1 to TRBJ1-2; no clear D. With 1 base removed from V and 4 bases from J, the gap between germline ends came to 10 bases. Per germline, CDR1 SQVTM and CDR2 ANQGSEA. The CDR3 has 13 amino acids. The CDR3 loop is CSVEGGRIYGYTF. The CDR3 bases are TGCAGCGTTGAAGGCGGTCGGATCTATGGCTACACCTTC.

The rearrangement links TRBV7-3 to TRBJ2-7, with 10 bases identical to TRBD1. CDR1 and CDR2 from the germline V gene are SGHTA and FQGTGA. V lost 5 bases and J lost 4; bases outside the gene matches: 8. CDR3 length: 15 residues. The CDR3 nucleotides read TGTGCCAGCAGCCCCACACCGGGACAGGGGTACGAGCAGTACTTC. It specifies CASSPTPGQGYEQYF.

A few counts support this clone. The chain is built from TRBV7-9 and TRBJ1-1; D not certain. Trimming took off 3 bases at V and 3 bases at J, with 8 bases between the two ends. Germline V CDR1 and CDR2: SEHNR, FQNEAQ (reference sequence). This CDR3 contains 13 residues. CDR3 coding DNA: TGTGCCAGCAGCTTTCCCGGGGACACTGAAGCTTTCTTT. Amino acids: CASSFPGDTEAFF.

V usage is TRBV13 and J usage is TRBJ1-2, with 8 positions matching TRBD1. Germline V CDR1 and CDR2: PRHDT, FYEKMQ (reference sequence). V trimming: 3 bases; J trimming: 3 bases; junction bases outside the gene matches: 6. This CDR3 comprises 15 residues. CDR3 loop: CASSLLGQGDYGYTF. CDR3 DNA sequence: TGTGCCAGCAGCTTGCTAGGACAGGGCGACTATGGCTACACCTTC.

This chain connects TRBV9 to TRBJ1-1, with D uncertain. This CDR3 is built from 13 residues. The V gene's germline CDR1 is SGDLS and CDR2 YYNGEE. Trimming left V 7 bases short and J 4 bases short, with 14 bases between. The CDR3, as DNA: TGTGCCAGCGGCCGACTGGAAGGCACTGAAGCTTTCTTT. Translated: CASGRLEGTEAFF.

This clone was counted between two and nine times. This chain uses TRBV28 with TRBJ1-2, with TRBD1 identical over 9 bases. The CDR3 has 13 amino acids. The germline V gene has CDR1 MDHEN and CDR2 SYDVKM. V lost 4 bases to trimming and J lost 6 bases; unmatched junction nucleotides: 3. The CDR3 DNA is TGTGCCAGCAGTTGGGACAGGGAGGATGGCTACACCTTC. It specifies CASSWDREDGYTF.

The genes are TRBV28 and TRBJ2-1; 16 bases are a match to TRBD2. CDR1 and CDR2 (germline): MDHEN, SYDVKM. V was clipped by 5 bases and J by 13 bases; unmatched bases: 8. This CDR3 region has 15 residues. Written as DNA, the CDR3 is TGTGCCAGCAGTAGGGGGACTAGCGGGAGGGCCTCACAGTTCTTC. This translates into CASSRGTSGRASQFF.

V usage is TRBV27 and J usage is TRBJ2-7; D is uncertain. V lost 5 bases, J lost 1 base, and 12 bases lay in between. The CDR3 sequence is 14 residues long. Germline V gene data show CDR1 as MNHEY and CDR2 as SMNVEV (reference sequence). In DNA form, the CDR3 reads TGTGCCAGCAGTAAAAACAGAATTTCCTACGAGCAGTACTTC. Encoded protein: CASSKNRISYEQYF.

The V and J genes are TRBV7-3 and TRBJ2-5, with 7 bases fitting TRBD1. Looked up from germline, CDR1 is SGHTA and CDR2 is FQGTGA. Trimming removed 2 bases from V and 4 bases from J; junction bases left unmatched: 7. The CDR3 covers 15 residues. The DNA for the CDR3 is TGTGCCAGCAGCTTACAGACAGGGAAGGGAGAGACCCAGTACTTC. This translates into CASSLQTGKGETQYF.

CDR3 in DNA: TGTGCCACCAGCAGTATAGGGAGGACCTACGAGCAGTACTTC. Encoded protein: CATSSIGRTYEQYF. V gene TRBV15 combines with J gene TRBJ2-7; TRBD2 is a possible D gene (6 bases). Germline assignment: CDR1 LNHNV and CDR2 YYDKDF (reference sequence). CDR3 length equals 14 residues. V gave up 3 bases and J gave up 2 bases, with 11 bases separating them.

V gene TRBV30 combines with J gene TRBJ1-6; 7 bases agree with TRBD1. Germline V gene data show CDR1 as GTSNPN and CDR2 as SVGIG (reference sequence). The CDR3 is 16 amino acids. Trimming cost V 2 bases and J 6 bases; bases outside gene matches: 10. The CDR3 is CAWSTAPGTANSPLHF. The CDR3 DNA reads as TGTGCCTGGAGTACAGCACCCGGGACAGCTAATTCACCCCTCCACTTT.

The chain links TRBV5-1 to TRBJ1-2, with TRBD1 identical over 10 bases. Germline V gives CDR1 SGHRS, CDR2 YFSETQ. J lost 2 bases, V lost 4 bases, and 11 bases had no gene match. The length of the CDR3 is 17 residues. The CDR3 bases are TGCGCCAGCAGCGCGTTACGCCGGGACAGGGGAAACTATGGCTACACCTTC. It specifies CASSALRRDRGNYGYTF.

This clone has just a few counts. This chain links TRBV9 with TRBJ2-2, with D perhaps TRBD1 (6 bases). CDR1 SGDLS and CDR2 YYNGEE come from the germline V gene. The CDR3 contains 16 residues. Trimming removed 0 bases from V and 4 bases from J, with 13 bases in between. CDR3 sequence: CASSVGAGARTGELFF. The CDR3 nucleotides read TGTGCCAGCAGCGTAGGGGCAGGGGCCCGCACCGGGGAGCTGTTTTTT.

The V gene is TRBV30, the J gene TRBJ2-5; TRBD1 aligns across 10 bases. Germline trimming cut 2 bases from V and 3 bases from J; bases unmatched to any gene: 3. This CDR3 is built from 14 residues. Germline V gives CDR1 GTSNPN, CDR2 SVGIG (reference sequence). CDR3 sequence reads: CAWSFGTGEETQYF. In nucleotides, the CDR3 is TGTGCCTGGAGTTTCGGGACAGGGGAAGAGACCCAGTACTTC.

The DNA of the CDR3 is TGTGCCAGCAGCTCAAGACTAGCGCTGAGCACAGATACGCAGTATTTT. Encoded protein: CASSSRLALSTDTQYF. J is TRBJ2-3 and V is TRBV7-9; TRBD2 agrees at 8 bases. The CDR3 contains 16 residues. Germline assignment: CDR1 SEHNR and CDR2 FQNEAQ (reference sequence). V shed 4 bases, J shed 0 bases, and the junction held 6 bases outside the gene matches.

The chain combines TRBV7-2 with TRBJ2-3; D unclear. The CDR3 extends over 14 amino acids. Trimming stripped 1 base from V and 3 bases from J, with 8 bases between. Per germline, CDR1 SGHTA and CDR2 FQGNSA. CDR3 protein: CASSLVQDTDTQYF. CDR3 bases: TGTGCCAGCAGCTTAGTCCAGGATACAGATACGCAGTATTTT. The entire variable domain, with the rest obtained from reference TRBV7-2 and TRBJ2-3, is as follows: GAGVSQSPSNKVTEKGKDVELRCDPISGHTALYWYRQSLGQGLEFLIYFQGNSAPDKSGLPSDRFSAERTGGSVSTLTIQRTQQEDSAVYLCASSLVQDTDTQYFGPGTRLTVL.